This TCR beta chain comes out of a study of blood T cell repertoires in COVID-19. Study in general: Spain, Italy and the United States supplied samples that represented acute and convalescent COVID-19. T cells, B-cell-depleted T cells, or PBMCs supplied cDNA or gDNA.

V shed 2 bases and J shed 6 bases, with 11 bases lying between them. The CDR3 runs to 13 residues. Germline lookup yields CDR1 MNHEY and CDR2 SVGAGI. Method: immunoSEQ multiplex PCR; TCRdb's copy keeps in-frame clones and lacks some. The table shows around 41,000 clones, with around 83% occurring only once. This clone is termed large. The chain links TRBV6-5 to TRBJ2-7; possible D gene TRBD1, 6 bases. The clonotype was recovered from a woman aged 80 or over with acute or convalescent COVID-19. The source material was peripheral blood. The CDR3 loop reads CASSYAPRGEQYF. The CDR3 DNA sequence: TGTGCCAGCAGTTACGCACCCAGGGGCGAGCAGTACTTC.